This T cell receptor (beta chain) was retrieved from a study of T-cell reconstitution after alpha-beta-depleted transplantation in children. At least ten counts were recorded for this clonotype. Unique molecular identifiers were incorporated when the TCRbeta library was constructed. Via MiXCR, TCRdb re-called the PCR reads, giving one row per CDR3 protein. The table includes around 670,000 distinct CDR3 sequences, about 12% detected once. V was shortened by 2 bases and J by 3 bases, with 10 bases between the two germline ends. The length of the CDR3 is 14 residues. Per the germline V gene, CDR1 is SGHTA and CDR2 is FQGTGA.

The sequences come from PBMCs, collected before TCRalphabeta/CD19-depleted stem cell transplant. The receptor's source is a girl aged 2-10 years with congenital amegakaryocytic thrombocytopenia, due to receive a stem cell transplant. The chain has TRBV7-3 and TRBJ1-1; maybe TRBD1 (5 bases). CDR3 coding DNA: TGTGCCAGCAGCTTAGGTGGGGACTACACTGAAGCTTTCTTT. The encoded protein is CASSLGGDYTEAFF. The full variable domain, with the rest looked up from reference TRBV7-3 and TRBJ1-1, is GAGVSQTPSNKVTEKGKYVELRCDPISGHTALYWYRQSLGQGPEFLIYFQGTGAADDSGLPNDRFFAVRPEGSVSTLKIQRTERGDSAVYLCASSLGGDYTEAFFGQGTRLTVV.